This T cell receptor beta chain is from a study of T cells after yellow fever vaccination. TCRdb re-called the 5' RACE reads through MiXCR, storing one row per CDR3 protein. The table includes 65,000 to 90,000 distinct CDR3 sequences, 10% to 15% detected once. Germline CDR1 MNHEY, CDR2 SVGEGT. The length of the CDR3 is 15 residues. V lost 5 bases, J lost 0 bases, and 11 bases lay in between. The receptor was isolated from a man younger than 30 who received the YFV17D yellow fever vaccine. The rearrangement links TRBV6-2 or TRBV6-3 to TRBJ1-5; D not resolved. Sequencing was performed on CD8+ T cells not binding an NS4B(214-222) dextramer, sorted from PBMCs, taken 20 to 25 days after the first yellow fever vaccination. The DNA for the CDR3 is TGTGCCAGCAGTCGATACCCAAATAGCAATCAGCCCCAGCATTTT. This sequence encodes CASSRYPNSNQPQHF.